This record looks at one TCR beta chain sequence and its context. The data stem from a study of shared T cell receptors in the human thymus. TCRdb keeps only in-frame clones here, not all; method: immunoSEQ multiplex PCR. The repertoire holds some 700,000 clones, with over 75% as singletons. The germline V gene encodes CDR1 SQVTM and CDR2 ANQGSEA. The V end was cut by 1 base, the J end by 7 bases, with 17 bases between. The CDR3 spans 15 residues. The sample also formed part of further work on human thymus T cells. From that study: Donors were healthy Finnish babies undergoing corrective operations for congenital heart defects. In corrective heart surgery, resections were taken, and these provided the thymus tissue. Usage of V and J genes appeared biased in thymic and blood repertoires. Unrelated individuals had highly overlapping thymic repertoires, as reported in related research.

The J gene is TRBJ2-1, the V gene TRBV29-1, with D possibly being TRBD2 (6 bases). Sequenced sample: thymocytes. The receptor was isolated from a boy less than two years old with a congenital heart defect. In DNA form, the CDR3 reads TGCAGCGTTGAAGGTGGGGACGCCGGGAGTAATGAGCAGTTCTTC. Translated, it gives CSVEGGDAGSNEQFF.